Listed below are T cell receptor beta chains from one sample, sequenced in a study of blood T cells in healthy people across ages. TCRdb reanalysed the 5' RACE reads using MiXCR and keeps one entry per CDR3 protein. The data show 1 million to 1.2 million distinct CDR3 sequences, with 35% to 40% seen just once and around 13% held by the top ten. Material: blood. These TCRs come from a man younger than 35 in good health. Each CDR3 is given with its conserved first and last residue. A D gene is named only where the DNA matches it firmly. Clone size appears in some rows only: once, few, many, or a class for an expanded clone.

DNA: TGCGCCAGCAGCCAAGATTTGGACAGGGTATTATATGGCTACACCTTC
CDR3: CASSQDLDRVLYGYTF
size: many
D: TRBD1
J: TRBJ1-2
V: TRBV4-3

DNA: TGTGCCACCAGTGAGGAAAGTACAGGATTAGGGACCGGGGAGCTGTTTTTT
CDR3: CATSEESTGLGTGELFF
size: few
D: NA
J: TRBJ2-2
V: TRBV24-1

DNA: TGTGCCACCAGCAGAGATTCGCCAGCCTATGGCTACACCTTC
CDR3: CATSRDSPAYGYTF
size: few
D: NA
J: TRBJ1-2
V: TRBV15

DNA: TGTGCCAGCATCCTCAGCTCCTACAATGAGCAGTTCTTC
CDR3: CASILSSYNEQFF
size: few
D: NA
J: TRBJ2-1
V: TRBV5-5

DNA: TGTGCCAGCAGCGTAGTGGGGCTGGTTGGTGAAAAACTGTTTTTT
CDR3: CASSVVGLVGEKLFF
size: NA
D: NA
J: TRBJ1-4
V: TRBV9

DNA: TGTGCCAGCAGTTTCCTCCCCCTAGCGGGGAGCCAAGAGACCCAGTACTTC
CDR3: CASSFLPLAGSQETQYF
size: NA
D: TRBD2
J: TRBJ2-5
V: TRBV27

DNA: TGTGCCAGCAGCTTGGTCTCTGATCAGCCCCAGCATTTT
CDR3: CASSLVSDQPQHF
size: few
D: NA
J: TRBJ1-5
V: TRBV5-6

DNA: TGTGCCAGCAGTTTGACTAGCGGGGATGGCGATGAGCAGTTCTTC
CDR3: CASSLTSGDGDEQFF
size: few
D: TRBD2
J: TRBJ2-1
V: TRBV12-3/TRBV12-4

DNA: TGCAGTGCTGGTTGGGGGGGAACGACTAATGAAAAACTGTTTTTT
CDR3: CSAGWGGTTNEKLFF
size: NA
D: NA
J: TRBJ1-4
V: TRBV20-1

DNA: TGTGCCAGCAGCAGAGCTAACTATGGCTACACCTTC
CDR3: CASSRANYGYTF
size: many
D: NA
J: TRBJ1-2
V: TRBV2

DNA: TGTGCCAGCAGCCAGCGGGAGAACGAGCAGTACTTC
CDR3: CASSQRENEQYF
size: NA
D: TRBD2
J: TRBJ2-7
V: TRBV3-1

DNA: TGTGCCAGCAGCTTAGTTAATACGGCAGGTGGTTGGGGTACTGAAGCTTTCTTT
CDR3: CASSLVNTAGGWGTEAFF
size: NA
D: NA
J: TRBJ1-1
V: TRBV13

DNA: TGTGCCAGCAGGGATAGCTCCTATAATTCACCCCTCCACTTT
CDR3: CASRDSSYNSPLHF
size: NA
D: NA
J: TRBJ1-6
V: TRBV12-3/TRBV12-4

DNA: TGCGCCAGCAGCTTGGCAATCCGGGACAGGGGTGAAAAACTGTTTTTT
CDR3: CASSLAIRDRGEKLFF
size: few
D: TRBD1
J: TRBJ1-4
V: TRBV5-1

DNA: TGTGCCAGCAGCTCGAGCGGGGGGGTTAGCACAGATACGCAGTATTTT
CDR3: CASSSSGGVSTDTQYF
size: NA
D: TRBD2
J: TRBJ2-3
V: TRBV7-3

DNA: TGTGCCAGCGGTAATAGCAATCAGCCCCAGCATTTT
CDR3: CASGNSNQPQHF
size: many
D: NA
J: TRBJ1-5
V: TRBV27

DNA: TGCGCCAGCAGCCAAGTGCAGGGGGCCACAGATACGCAGTATTTT
CDR3: CASSQVQGATDTQYF
size: few
D: TRBD1
J: TRBJ2-3
V: TRBV4-3

DNA: TGCACCAGCAGCTTGGAAGCGGGCGTAGATGAGACCCAGTACTTC
CDR3: CTSSLEAGVDETQYF
size: NA
D: NA
J: TRBJ2-5
V: TRBV5-1

DNA: TGCGCCAGCAGCCAAGACAGGGGGGCGCCGGACAATGAGCAGTTCTTC
CDR3: CASSQDRGAPDNEQFF
size: NA
D: NA
J: TRBJ2-1
V: TRBV4-3

DNA: TGCAGTGCTAGAGATTCTAAATCGACCGGTGCTGCCTACGAGCAGTACTTC
CDR3: CSARDSKSTGAAYEQYF
size: NA
D: NA
J: TRBJ2-7
V: TRBV20-1